Shown below are 8 T cell receptor beta chains from a single sample sequenced in a study of T cells in Graves' hyperthyroidism and ophthalmopathy. Amplified TCR beta CDR3 regions came from RNA transcripts. With the HTBI primer set, the TCR CDR3 went through a first round of RT-PCR. From the multiplex PCR reads, TCRdb called clonotypes with MiXCR, one entry per CDR3 protein. The table lists more than 550,000 distinct CDR3 sequences, about 45% of them singletons. Sequencing was done on a sample of peripheral blood or thyroid tissue (not recorded which). The source of these receptors is an adult man with Graves' disease, either hyperthyroidism or ophthalmopathy (not recorded which).

Ten or more counts support this clonotype. The chain uses TRBV29-1 and TRBJ1-1; D gene uncertain. Germline lookup yields CDR1 SQVTM and CDR2 ANQGSEA. The CDR3 sequence is 12 residues long. Trimming shortened V by 7 bases and J by 4 bases, and 13 bases separated the two germline ends. CDR3 coding DNA: TGCAGCGCGGGCGCAGGTGCCACTGAAGCTTTCTTT. Translating gives CSAGAGATEAFF.

Worth noting for this clonotype: Since a much larger clone is just one base distant, this may be a read error. This sequence joins TRBV24-1 and TRBJ1-1, with 8 bases identical to TRBD1. After removal of 5 bases from V and 6 bases from J, the junction contained 10 bases not matched to a gene. Germline V lookup: CDR1 KGHDR, CDR2 SFDVKD. This CDR3 contains 15 residues. The CDR3 sequence: CATSGSRDRKAEAFF. Here the CDR3 DNA reads TGTGCCACCAGTGGTTCCCGGGACAGGAAGGCTGAAGCTTTCTTT.

The chain carries TRBV4-1 and TRBJ2-7; D not certain. CDR3 size: 15 residues. V shed 0 bases and J shed 1 base, with 10 bases lying between them. Looked up from germline, CDR1 is MGHRA and CDR2 is YSYEKL. Here the CDR3 DNA reads TGCGCCAGCAGCCAAGAACAGAGACGGTCCTACGAGCAGTACTTC. It yields the protein CASSQEQRRSYEQYF.

This clonotype was picked up many times. The chain joins TRBV29-1 to TRBJ2-5, with TRBD2 matching 9 bases. Germline V gives CDR1 SQVTM, CDR2 ANQGSEA. This CDR3 spans 14 amino acids. Trimming cost V 2 bases and J 5 bases; bases outside gene matches: 6. CDR3 DNA: TGCAGCGTTGAACCGAGCGGGGGGTGGGAGACCCAGTACTTC. This encodes CSVEPSGGWETQYF.

This chain connects TRBV7-9 to TRBJ2-7; tentative D call: TRBD1 (6 bases). The V end was cut by 5 bases, the J end by 6 bases, with 17 bases between. Germline V gene lookup returns CDR1 SEHNR and CDR2 FQNEAQ (reference sequence). The CDR3 is 14 residues long. The CDR3 DNA reads as TGTGCCAGCAGCCCAGTGGGGGCAGTTCGCGAGCAGTACTTC. Encoded protein: CASSPVGAVREQYF.

This clonotype was found a few times. The J gene is TRBJ2-5, the V gene TRBV5-1; D remains ambiguous. V gave up 0 bases and J gave up 11 bases, with 5 bases separating them. Germline V gives CDR1 SGHRS, CDR2 YFSETQ. This CDR3 is 10 amino acids long. Written as DNA, the CDR3 is TGCGCCAGCAGCTTGGTGGGACAGTACTTC. Translated, it gives CASSLVGQYF.

The chain employs TRBV20-1 and TRBJ1-2; 7 bases line up with TRBD1. The CDR3 loop spans 16 amino acids. From germline, CDR1 is DFQATT and CDR2 SNEGSKA (reference sequence). After removal of 6 bases from V and 1 base from J, the junction contained 14 bases not matched to a gene. CDR3 region: CSATTQGTNLNYGYTF. The CDR3, as DNA: TGCAGTGCCACTACACAGGGGACGAACCTTAACTATGGCTACACCTTC.

This clonotype was observed many times. The V call is TRBV29-1, the J call TRBJ1-1; tentatively, D is TRBD1 (5 bases). The CDR3 contains 11 residues. CDR1 is SQVTM, CDR2 ANQGSEA, per germline. Trimming shortened V by 4 bases and J by 7 bases, and 10 bases separated the two germline ends. CDR3: CSVGQGNEAFF. The DNA for the CDR3 is TGCAGCGTTGGGCAGGGCAATGAAGCTTTCTTT.